This TCR beta chain was sequenced during a study of blood T cell repertoires in COVID-19. The overall study: The study drew acute and convalescent COVID-19 samples from the United States, Italy and Spain. PBMCs, B-cell-depleted T cells, or T cells were the source of the cDNA or gDNA that made up the material.

Original processing methods: Scientists estimated how many nucleated cells there were by amplifying reference gene primers. The protocol was immunoSEQ multiplex PCR, while the TCRdb copy is restricted to in-frame clones and leaves out a portion. V and J calls and clone size come straight from that table; D and trimming were deduced from the DNA. The sample contains roughly 90,000 clones, 70% to 90% of which appear only once. This CDR3 is 13 amino acids long. V shed 5 bases and J 8 bases; nucleotides not matched to a gene: 6. Looked up from germline, CDR1 is SGHTA and CDR2 is FQGNSA. This receptor was obtained from a man in his forties or fifties with acute or convalescent COVID-19. Material: peripheral blood. The rearrangement joins TRBV7-2 to TRBJ1-2; 9 nucleotides align to TRBD1. CDR3 sequence: CASSTGTGWGYTF. In DNA, the CDR3 is TGTGCCAGCAGCACAGGGACAGGGTGGGGCTACACCTTC.